Each of the 27 T cell receptor beta chains below was sequenced from the same sample in a study of CD8 T cells in ankylosing spondylitis. TCRdb re-analysed the 5' RACE reads in MiXCR, keeping a single row per CDR3 protein. The repertoire has about 130,000 distinct CDR3 sequences, approximately 9.7% of them found once; the top ten carry 3% to 4%. The sequenced sample was blood, either unsorted or a sorted T cell fraction (not recorded which). These receptors all stem from a male donor with ankylosing spondylitis or in good health (not recorded which).

The chain employs TRBV29-1 and TRBJ2-7; tentatively, D is TRBD2 (6 bases). The CDR3 is made up of 14 amino acids. Trimming pared 0 bases from V and 2 bases from J, leaving 11 bases between. Germline lookup yields CDR1 SQVTM and CDR2 ANQGSEA. The chain's CDR3 is CSVEDPSGPYEQYF. The CDR3 DNA reads as TGCAGCGTTGAAGATCCCAGCGGGCCCTACGAGCAGTACTTC.

This clonotype was detected a few times. In nucleotides, the CDR3 is TGTGCCAGCAGTGCCGGTCGCCAAGAGACCCAGTACTTC. It codes for CASSAGRQETQYF. The V and J genes are TRBV12-3 or TRBV12-4 and TRBJ2-5, with unresolved D. Trimming left V 5 bases short and J 1 base short, with 8 bases between. There are 13 residues in the CDR3.

In its sample, this clonotype was seen many times. J is TRBJ2-1 and V is TRBV20-1; D might be TRBD2 (5 bases). Between the trimmed V and J ends, which lost 1 base and 11 bases, there was a span of 15 bases. CDR1 DFQATT and CDR2 SNEGSKA come from the germline V gene (reference sequence). The CDR3 totals 13 residues. In nucleotides, the CDR3 is TGCAGTGCTAGAGTTCCAACACTAGGCCAGCAGTTCTTC. Protein sequence: CSARVPTLGQQFF.

This clonotype was detected many times. The V call is TRBV6-2 or TRBV6-3, the J call TRBJ2-7; no definite D call. V lost 2 bases to trimming and J lost 2 bases, with 4 bases between them. Germline lookup yields CDR1 MNHEY and CDR2 SVGEGT. This CDR3 spans 12 amino acids. The CDR3 DNA is TGTGCCAGCAGTTACGAGGCCTACGAGCAGTACTTC. Translated, it gives CASSYEAYEQYF.

The chain employs TRBV11-2 and TRBJ2-7; 13 bases are shared with TRBD2. This CDR3 spans 21 amino acids. Germline V gene sequence: CDR1 SGHAT, CDR2 FQNNGV. V lost 5 bases and J lost 3; bases outside the gene matches: 22. The CDR3 loop is CASSPHESGTSGICLIYEQYF. The DNA for the CDR3 is TGTGCCAGCAGCCCTCACGAATCCGGGACTAGCGGGATATGTTTGATCTACGAGCAGTACTTC.

About this clonotype: A read error is possible here, since a much larger clone lies one base away. The chain couples TRBV5-1 to TRBJ2-1; 7 positions match TRBD2. J gave up 2 bases and V 3 bases, and 8 bases lay outside the gene matches. The germline V gene encodes CDR1 SGHRS and CDR2 YFSETQ. The CDR3 has 16 amino acids. The CDR3 here is CASSSSGTNAYNEQFF. The CDR3 nucleotides are TGCGCCAGCAGCTCATCCGGGACTAACGCCTACAATGAGCAGTTCTTC.

This chain uses TRBV13 with TRBJ2-1; D is unresolved. The ends were cut back, 5 bases at V and 9 bases at J, with 11 bases in the middle. The V gene's germline CDR1 is PRHDT and CDR2 FYEKMQ (reference sequence). There are 12 residues in the CDR3. CDR3 DNA sequence: TGTGCCAGCAGCCACCTGGGCAGTGAGCAGTTCTTC. Its protein product is CASSHLGSEQFF.

This chain links TRBV7-2 with TRBJ2-1, with 7 bases fitting TRBD1. Germline-derived CDR1 and CDR2 are SGHTA and FQGNSA. This CDR3 spans 13 amino acids. Trimming at V came to 1 base and at J to 15 bases, leaving 9 bases not matched to a gene. The CDR3 here is CASSLGKATGLFF. The CDR3 nucleotides read TGTGCCAGCAGCTTAGGAAAGGCGACAGGGCTGTTCTTC.

There are many counts of this clonotype. The chain couples TRBV20-1 to TRBJ2-3; 7 bases match TRBD2. V shed 3 bases, J shed 1 base, and the junction held 7 bases outside the gene matches. Germline loops: CDR1 DFQATT, CDR2 SNEGSKA (reference sequence). The length of the CDR3 is 15 residues. CDR3 nucleotide sequence: TGCAGTGCTAGCCCAGTCCTAGCGGGCACAGATACGCAGTATTTT. Translated: CSASPVLAGTDTQYF.

This clonotype was seen ten or more times. The rearrangement uses TRBV13 and TRBJ2-5; D may be TRBD1 (5 bases). This CDR3 has 14 amino acids. V lost 3 bases and J 5 bases, leaving 13 bases between the germline ends. Germline assignment: CDR1 PRHDT and CDR2 FYEKMQ (reference sequence). The CDR3, as DNA: TGTGCCAGCAGCTTCGGCAGGGTTGGGGAGACCCAGTACTTC. Residues: CASSFGRVGETQYF.

Many counts were recorded for this clonotype. This chain links TRBV7-9 with TRBJ2-1, with 9 bases identical to TRBD2. V shed 5 bases, J shed 4 bases, and the junction held 6 bases outside the gene matches. The CDR3 extends over 15 amino acids. Germline lookup yields CDR1 SEHNR and CDR2 FQNEAQ (reference sequence). The CDR3 sequence: CASSPSLAGYNEQFF. The DNA for the CDR3 is TGTGCCAGCAGCCCATCTCTAGCGGGGTACAATGAGCAGTTCTTC.

This chain joins TRBV28 and TRBJ2-4; D possibly corresponds to TRBD1 (6 bases). V was cut by 5 bases and J by 6 bases, with 14 bases left in between. This CDR3 region has 14 residues. Germline values: CDR1 MDHEN, CDR2 SYDVKM. In DNA form, the CDR3 reads TGTGCCAGCAGTGAAAACAGGGACACAAACATTCAGTACTTC. As protein: CASSENRDTNIQYF.

The chain employs TRBV11-2 and TRBJ2-7; 9 bases align to TRBD2. Germline CDR1 reads SGHAT; CDR2 reads FQNNGV. The length of the CDR3 is 18 residues. Germline trimming cut 0 bases from V and 3 bases from J; bases unmatched to any gene: 12. CDR3 in DNA: TGTGCCAGCAGCTTAGATCTTGGGCTAGCGGGGAACTTCTACGAGCAGTACTTC. As protein: CASSLDLGLAGNFYEQYF.

This clonotype was counted many times. The chain links TRBV20-1 to TRBJ2-1, with 14 bases fitting TRBD2. Germline CDR1 DFQATT, CDR2 SNEGSKA (reference sequence). Trimming at V came to 5 bases and at J to 5 bases, leaving 5 bases not matched to a gene. The CDR3 length is 15 residues. The CDR3 DNA follows: TGCAGTGCTCAGGGACTAGCGGGAGTGAACAATGAGCAGTTCTTC. This translates into CSAQGLAGVNNEQFF.

Ten or more counts support this clonotype. V and J are TRBV5-1 and TRBJ2-1; TRBD2 is a possible D gene (6 bases). The CDR3 contains 16 residues. CDR1 and CDR2 from the germline V gene are SGHRS and YFSETQ. The V end lost 4 bases, the J end lost 0 bases, and 14 bases lay between the germline ends. CDR3: CASSGELANSYNEQFF. In DNA, the CDR3 is TGCGCCAGCAGCGGCGAACTAGCCAACTCCTACAATGAGCAGTTCTTC.

This clonotype has a count of ten or more. The chain carries TRBV27 and TRBJ1-1, with a weak D call TRBD1 (6 bases). The CDR3 runs to 15 residues. Germline CDR1 reads MNHEY; CDR2 reads SMNVEV (reference sequence). The V end was cut by 4 bases, the J end by 3 bases, with 15 bases between. CDR3 amino acids: CASSSPDRRYTEAFF. The CDR3 DNA follows: TGTGCCAGCAGTTCTCCGGACAGACGGTACACTGAAGCTTTCTTT.

In its sample, this clonotype was seen many times. This chain links TRBV14 with TRBJ1-2, with TRBD1 matching over 9 bases. The CDR3 runs to 14 residues. Germline CDR1 reads SGHDN; CDR2 reads FVKESK. The J segment lost 5 bases and the V segment lost 5 bases, leaving 6 bases of the junction unmatched. In nucleotides, the CDR3 is TGTGCCAGCAGCGAAACAGGGGGCTTTTATGGCTACACCTTC. This translates into CASSETGGFYGYTF.

This clonotype was counted at least ten times. J is TRBJ2-1 and V is TRBV7-6, with no clear D. The V and J ends lost 5 bases and 8 bases respectively, with 16 bases between them. This CDR3 is built from 14 residues. In germline, CDR1 is SGHVS, CDR2 FNYEAQ. The CDR3 loop reads CASSPAVTVHEQFF. CDR3 bases: TGTGCCAGCAGCCCAGCTGTCACGGTCCATGAGCAGTTCTTC.

The chain uses TRBV5-1 and TRBJ2-3; 12 bases are a match to TRBD2. V shed 0 bases and J 8 bases; nucleotides not matched to a gene: 4. The germline V gene has CDR1 SGHRS and CDR2 YFSETQ. The CDR3 length is 15 residues. DNA for the CDR3: TGCGCCAGCAGCTTGGGGACTAGCGGGACGGGTACGCAGTATTTT. It encodes CASSLGTSGTGTQYF.

This clonotype showed up just a few times. The chain joins TRBV5-1 to TRBJ2-1; D remains ambiguous. There are 13 residues in the CDR3. V was trimmed by 1 base and J by 5 bases, leaving 7 bases between them. The V gene's germline CDR1 is SGHRS and CDR2 YFSETQ. CDR3 DNA: TGCGCCAGCAGCTTGCCCCCAAACAATGAGCAGTTCTTC. It translates to CASSLPPNNEQFF. The variable domain in full, with the rest retrieved from reference TRBV5-1 and TRBJ2-1, is KAGVTQTPRYLIKTRGQQVTLSCSPISGHRSVSWYQQTPGQGLQFLFEYFSETQRNKGNFPGRFSGRQFSNSRSEMNVSTLELGDSALYLCASSLPPNNEQFFGPGTRLTVL.

This clonotype came up many times. The chain has TRBV18 and TRBJ1-2, with unresolved D. This CDR3 is built from 13 residues. Germline CDR1 is KGHSH and CDR2 is LQKENI. With 3 bases removed from V and 1 base from J, the gap between germline ends came to 6 bases. The CDR3 DNA sequence: TGTGCCAGCTCACCGGGGAGTAACTATGGCTACACCTTC. Translated: CASSPGSNYGYTF. The whole variable domain, filled in from reference TRBV18 and TRBJ1-2, reads NAGVMQNPRHLVRRRGQEARLRCSPMKGHSHVYWYRQLPEEGLKFMVYLQKENIIDESGMPKERFSAEFPKEGPSILRIQQVVRGDSAAYFCASSPGSNYGYTFGSGTRLTVV.

CDR3 in amino acids: CASSLDTAWAETQYF. Written as DNA, the CDR3 is TGTGCCAGCAGCTTGGATACAGCCTGGGCCGAGACCCAGTACTTC. This rearrangement joins TRBV5-6 to TRBJ2-5; D ambiguous. Germline CDR1 is SGHDT and CDR2 is YYEEEE. V dropped 0 bases and J dropped 5 bases, with 14 bases sitting between them. The CDR3 runs 15 residues.

This clonotype occurred many times. V usage is TRBV7-9 and J usage is TRBJ2-5; D is possibly TRBD1 (6 bases). Trimming took off 3 bases at V and 4 bases at J, with 12 bases between the two ends. This CDR3 has 14 residues. Germline assignment: CDR1 SEHNR and CDR2 FQNEAQ (reference sequence). Written as DNA, the CDR3 is TGTGCCAGCAGCTTCACCACAGGGTTAGAGACCCAGTACTTC. Amino acid sequence: CASSFTTGLETQYF. The full variable domain, its missing parts supplied by reference TRBV7-9 and TRBJ2-5, is DTGVSQNPRHKITKRGQNVTFRCDPISEHNRLYWYRQTLGQGPEFLTYFQNEAQLEKSRLLSDRFSAERPKGSFSTLEIQRTEQGDSAMYLCASSFTTGLETQYFGPGTRLLVL.

This clonotype has ten or more counts. The V call is TRBV5-5, the J call TRBJ2-3; D not certain. Germline assignment: CDR1 SGHKS and CDR2 YYEKEE (reference sequence). The CDR3 consists of 13 residues. V was shortened by 4 bases and J by 6 bases, with 12 bases between the two germline ends. In nucleotides, the CDR3 is TGTGCCAGCAGCCACACACTTCTGGATACGCAGTATTTT. Protein sequence: CASSHTLLDTQYF.

This clonotype was recorded many times. This chain links TRBV20-1 with TRBJ2-1; 13 bases map to TRBD2. CDR1 is DFQATT and CDR2 is SNEGSKA in the germline V gene (reference sequence). J was trimmed by 6 bases and V by 0 bases; bases with no gene match: 8. This CDR3 comprises 17 residues. The CDR3 nucleotides are TGCAGTGCTAGAGAGCACCGATGGACTAGCGGGAGCAATGAGCAGTTCTTC. This translates into CSAREHRWTSGSNEQFF.

Note on this clonotype: This may come from a read error, since a much larger clone is one base off. V and J are TRBV2 and TRBJ2-7; D possibly corresponds to TRBD1 (6 bases). This CDR3 comprises 14 residues. The germline gives CDR1 SNHLY, CDR2 FYNNEI. The ends were cut back, 10 bases at V and 4 bases at J, with 20 bases in the middle. The CDR3 nucleotides are TGTGCCACCAGGGGAAGCGGACTCTCGTACGAGCAGTACTTC. The encoded protein is CATRGSGLSYEQYF. Supplemented by reference TRBV2 and TRBJ2-7, the full variable domain reads EPEVTQTPSHQVTQMGQEVILRCVPISNHLYFYWYRQILGQKVEFLVSFYNNEISEKSEIFDDQFSVERPDGSNFTLKIRSTKLEDSAMYFCATRGSGLSYEQYFGPGTRLTVT.

This clonotype was observed many times. The genes are TRBV20-1 and TRBJ2-7, with 11 bases that match TRBD2. There are 15 residues in the CDR3. The V and J ends lost 6 bases and 3 bases, in that order; junction bases with no gene match: 10. Germline V CDR1 and CDR2: DFQATT, SNEGSKA (reference sequence). CDR3 in amino acids: CSASTLAGEFYEQYF. CDR3 nucleotide sequence: TGCAGTGCGTCGACACTAGCGGGGGAATTCTACGAGCAGTACTTC.